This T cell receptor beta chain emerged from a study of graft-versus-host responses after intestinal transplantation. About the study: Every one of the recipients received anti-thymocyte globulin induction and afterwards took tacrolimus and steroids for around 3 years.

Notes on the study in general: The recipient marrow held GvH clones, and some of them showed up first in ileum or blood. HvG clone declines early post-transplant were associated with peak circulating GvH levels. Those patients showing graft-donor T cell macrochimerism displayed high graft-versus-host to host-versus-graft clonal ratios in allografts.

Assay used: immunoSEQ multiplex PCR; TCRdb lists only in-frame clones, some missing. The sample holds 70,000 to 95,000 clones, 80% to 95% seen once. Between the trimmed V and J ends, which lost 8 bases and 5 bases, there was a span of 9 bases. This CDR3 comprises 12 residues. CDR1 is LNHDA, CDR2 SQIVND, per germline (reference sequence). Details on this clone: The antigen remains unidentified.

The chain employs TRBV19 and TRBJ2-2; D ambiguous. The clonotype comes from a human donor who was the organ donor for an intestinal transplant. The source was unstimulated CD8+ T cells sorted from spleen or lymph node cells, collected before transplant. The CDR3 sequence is CASYHGTGELFF. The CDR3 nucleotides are TGTGCCAGTTATCACGGGACCGGGGAGCTGTTTTTT.